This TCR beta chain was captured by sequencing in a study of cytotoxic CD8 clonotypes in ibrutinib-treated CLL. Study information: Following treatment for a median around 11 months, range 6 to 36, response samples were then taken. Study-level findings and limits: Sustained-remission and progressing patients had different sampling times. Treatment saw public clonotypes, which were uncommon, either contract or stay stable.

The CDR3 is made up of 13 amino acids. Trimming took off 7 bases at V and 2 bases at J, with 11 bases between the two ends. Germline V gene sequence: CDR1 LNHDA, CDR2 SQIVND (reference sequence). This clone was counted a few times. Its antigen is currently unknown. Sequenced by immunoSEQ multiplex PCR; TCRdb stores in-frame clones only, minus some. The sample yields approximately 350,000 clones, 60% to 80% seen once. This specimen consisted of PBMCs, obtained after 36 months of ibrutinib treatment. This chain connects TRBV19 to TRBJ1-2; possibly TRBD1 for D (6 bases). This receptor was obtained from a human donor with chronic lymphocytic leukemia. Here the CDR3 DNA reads TGTGCCAGTACCCCGACAGGAAACTATGGCTACACCTTC. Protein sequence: CASTPTGNYGYTF.